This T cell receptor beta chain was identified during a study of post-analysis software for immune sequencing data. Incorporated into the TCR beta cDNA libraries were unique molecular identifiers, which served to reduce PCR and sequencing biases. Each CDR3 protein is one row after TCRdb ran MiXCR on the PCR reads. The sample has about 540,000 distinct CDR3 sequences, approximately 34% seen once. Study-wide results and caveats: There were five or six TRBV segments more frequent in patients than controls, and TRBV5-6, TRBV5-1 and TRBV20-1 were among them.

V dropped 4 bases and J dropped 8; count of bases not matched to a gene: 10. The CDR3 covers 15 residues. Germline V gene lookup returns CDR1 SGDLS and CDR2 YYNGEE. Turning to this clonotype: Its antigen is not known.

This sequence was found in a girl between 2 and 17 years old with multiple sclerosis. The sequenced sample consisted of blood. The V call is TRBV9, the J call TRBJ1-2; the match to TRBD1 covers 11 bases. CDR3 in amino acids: CASSTRGQGVKGYTF. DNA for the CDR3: TGTGCCAGCAGCACCCGGGGACAGGGGGTGAAAGGCTACACCTTC.